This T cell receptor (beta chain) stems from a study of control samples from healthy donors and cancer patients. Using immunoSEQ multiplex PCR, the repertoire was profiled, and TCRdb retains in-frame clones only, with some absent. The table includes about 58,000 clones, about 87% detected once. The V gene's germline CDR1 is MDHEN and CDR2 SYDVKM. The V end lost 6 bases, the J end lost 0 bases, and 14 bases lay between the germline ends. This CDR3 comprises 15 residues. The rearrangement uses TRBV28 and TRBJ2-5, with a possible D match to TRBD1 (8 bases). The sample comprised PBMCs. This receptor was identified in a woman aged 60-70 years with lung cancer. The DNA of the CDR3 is TGTGCCAGCAGCACAGGGGGAGGGTACCAAGAGACCCAGTACTTC. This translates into CASSTGGGYQETQYF.